This T cell receptor (beta chain) was sequenced during a study of blood T cell repertoires in COVID-19. The protocol was immunoSEQ multiplex PCR, while the TCRdb copy is restricted to in-frame clones and leaves out a portion. The sample carries 250,000 or so clones, about 88% recorded once. This CDR3 has 15 amino acids. V lost 6 bases and J lost 3; bases outside the gene matches: 9. The germline CDR1 and CDR2 sequences are MNHEY and SVGEGT. This receptor was taken from a man aged 25-40 years with active or convalescent COVID-19. V is TRBV6-2 or TRBV6-3 and J is TRBJ2-7; 9 bases map to TRBD2. The specimen sequenced was peripheral blood. As DNA, the CDR3 is TGTGCCAGCAGCCCCTTTAGCGGGGGAGTCTACGAGCAGTACTTC. Translated, it gives CASSPFSGGVYEQYF.